These 30 T cell receptor beta chains came from one sample sequenced in a study of T cell changes during pregnancy in multiple sclerosis (dated by TCRdb to the late 2010s). Library creation used the immunoSEQ multiplex PCR assay. TCRdb's version of the immuneACCESS table is confined to in-frame rearrangements and falls short of the full clone set. An unresolved V gene accounts for under half of the shortfall where checked; the remainder is of unknown origin. The sample data list tens of thousands of clones, and 90% of these were observed just once. 0.35% to 0.4% of the sample is held by the ten biggest clonotypes. Here the sequenced sample was CD4+ T cells from peripheral blood mononuclear cells, taken in the second trimester of pregnancy. The receptors derive from a female donor with multiple sclerosis, enrolled in a pregnancy study.

This chain joins TRBV13 and TRBJ2-3; 11 positions match TRBD2. Trimming at V came to 4 bases and at J to 4 bases, leaving 7 bases not matched to a gene. The V gene's germline CDR1 is PRHDT and CDR2 FYEKMQ (reference sequence). CDR3 length: 16 residues. The CDR3 loop reads CASSSRGLAGSDTQYF. The CDR3 nucleotides are TGTGCCAGCAGCTCTCGCGGACTAGCGGGTTCAGATACGCAGTATTTT.

This chain uses TRBV4-3 with TRBJ2-6; D may be TRBD1 (6 bases). The ends were cut back, 3 bases at V and 2 bases at J, with 8 bases in the middle. Germline V gene data show CDR1 as LGHNA and CDR2 as YSLEER. The CDR3 totals 15 residues. CDR3 region: CASSQGAAGANVLTF. Written as DNA, the CDR3 is TGCGCCAGCAGCCAGGGGGCGGCTGGGGCCAACGTCCTGACTTTC.

CDR3 coding DNA: TGCGCCAGCAGCTTCAGCAGGGCCGGTGGGGCCAACGTCCTGACTTTC. Translated: CASSFSRAGGANVLTF. The chain recombines TRBV5-1 with TRBJ2-6; D may be TRBD1 (5 bases). Trimming removed 2 bases from V and 3 bases from J, with 12 bases in between. This CDR3 comprises 16 residues. CDR1 is SGHRS and CDR2 is YFSETQ in the germline V gene.

V usage is TRBV14 and J usage is TRBJ1-1; TRBD1 agrees at 8 bases. The germline CDR1 and CDR2 sequences are SGHDN and FVKESK. This CDR3 spans 15 amino acids. J was trimmed by 8 bases and V by 0 bases; bases with no gene match: 8. The CDR3: CASSQETGVVGEAFF. For the CDR3, the DNA is TGTGCCAGCAGCCAAGAGACAGGGGTCGTCGGGGAAGCTTTCTTT. The variable domain in full, with the rest retrieved from reference TRBV14 and TRBJ1-1, is EAGVTQFPSHSVIEKGQTVTLRCDPISGHDNLYWYRRVMGKEIKFLLHFVKESKQDESGMPNNRFLAERTGGTYSTLKVQPAELEDSGVYFCASSQETGVVGEAFFGQGTRLTVV.

The rearrangement uses TRBV6-4 and TRBJ2-1; D not certain. The V and J ends lost 5 bases and 8 bases respectively, with 7 bases between them. The germline gives CDR1 MRHNA, CDR2 SNTAGT. The CDR3 contains 11 residues. CDR3 DNA: TGTGCCAGCAGTCCCCCCGATGAGCAGTTCTTC. It encodes CASSPPDEQFF.

The chain has TRBV4-1 and TRBJ1-2; no clear D. CDR3 length equals 15 residues. V dropped 0 bases and J dropped 4 bases, with 12 bases sitting between them. Germline assignment: CDR1 MGHRA and CDR2 YSYEKL. CDR3 loop: CASSQEYSGGYGYTF. The CDR3 DNA reads as TGCGCCAGCAGCCAAGAGTACTCCGGAGGCTATGGCTACACCTTC.

The chain employs TRBV19 and TRBJ1-5, with D hard to call. Germline V gene lookup returns CDR1 LNHDA and CDR2 SQIVND (reference sequence). This CDR3 has 18 amino acids. Between the trimmed V and J ends, which lost 4 bases and 3 bases, there was a span of 22 bases. CDR3 coding DNA: TGTGCCAGTAGTACCCAAGTGTGGCAGGTAATACCCAATCAGCCCCAGCATTTT. This gives the protein CASSTQVWQVIPNQPQHF.

The V and J genes are TRBV9 and TRBJ2-2; 9 bases map to TRBD1. The junction had 1 base not matched to a gene; V was cut back by 0 bases and J by 4 bases. This CDR3 region has 15 residues. Germline V gene data show CDR1 as SGDLS and CDR2 as YYNGEE. CDR3 protein: CASSVGDRVTGELFF. The CDR3 nucleotides read TGTGCCAGCAGCGTAGGGGACAGGGTCACCGGGGAGCTGTTTTTT. The entire variable domain, with the rest obtained from reference TRBV9 and TRBJ2-2, is as follows: DSGVTQTPKHLITATGQRVTLRCSPRSGDLSVYWYQQSLDQGLQFLIQYYNGEERAKGNILERFSAQQFPDLHSELNLSSLELGDSALYFCASSVGDRVTGELFFGEGSRLTVL.

This clone was recorded only once. This sequence joins TRBV6-6 and TRBJ2-3; 8 bases map to TRBD1. The CDR3 extends over 16 amino acids. Trimming removed 11 bases from V and 2 bases from J; junction bases left unmatched: 15. CDR1 MNHNY and CDR2 SVGAGI come from the germline V gene (reference sequence). CDR3 region: CAVQKQGVTATDTQYF. The CDR3, as DNA: TGTGCCGTACAAAAACAGGGGGTTACGGCCACAGATACGCAGTATTTT.

The chain recombines TRBV18 with TRBJ2-1, with D possibly being TRBD1 (6 bases). The V gene's germline CDR1 is KGHSH and CDR2 LQKENI. Between the trimmed V and J ends, which lost 5 bases and 6 bases, there was a span of 11 bases. CDR3 length: 13 amino acids. The CDR3 spells CASSETGINEQFF. DNA for the CDR3: TGTGCCAGCTCAGAAACAGGGATCAATGAGCAGTTCTTC. The full variable domain, its missing parts supplied by reference TRBV18 and TRBJ2-1, is NAGVMQNPRHLVRRRGQEARLRCSPMKGHSHVYWYRQLPEEGLKFMVYLQKENIIDESGMPKERFSAEFPKEGPSILRIQQVVRGDSAAYFCASSETGINEQFFGPGTRLTVL.

The V call is TRBV5-1, the J call TRBJ1-1, with unresolved D. This CDR3 contains 15 residues. V was pared by 0 bases and J by 1 base, with 10 bases between. CDR1 SGHRS and CDR2 YFSETQ come from the germline V gene. The CDR3 sequence: CASSLVLSWNTEAFF. The DNA for the CDR3 is TGCGCCAGCAGCTTGGTCCTCAGTTGGAACACTGAAGCTTTCTTT.

The V call is TRBV5-1, the J call TRBJ1-3, with a possible D match to TRBD1 (5 bases). The CDR3 has 16 amino acids. V dropped 0 bases and J dropped 0 bases, with 10 bases sitting between them. Germline CDR1 reads SGHRS; CDR2 reads YFSETQ. The CDR3 protein is CASSLAGGSSGNTIYF. In DNA, the CDR3 is TGCGCCAGCAGCTTGGCCGGGGGGAGCTCTGGAAACACCATATATTTT. Variable domain in full (rest from reference TRBV5-1 and TRBJ1-3): KAGVTQTPRYLIKTRGQQVTLSCSPISGHRSVSWYQQTPGQGLQFLFEYFSETQRNKGNFPGRFSGRQFSNSRSEMNVSTLELGDSALYLCASSLAGGSSGNTIYFGEGSWLTVV.

V is TRBV6-5 and J is TRBJ1-6, with 8 bases matching TRBD1. Looked up from germline, CDR1 is MNHEY and CDR2 is SVGAGI. V shed 4 bases and J 9 bases; nucleotides not matched to a gene: 11. The CDR3 contains 16 residues. This CDR3 reads CASSFSPQGAASPLHF. The CDR3 DNA reads TGTGCCAGCAGTTTTTCCCCCCAGGGGGCGGCTTCACCCCTCCACTTT.

The chain employs TRBV11-3 and TRBJ2-1; TRBD2 matches 7 bases. Germline CDR1 SGHNT, CDR2 YENEEA. This CDR3 is 18 amino acids long. Germline trimming cut 0 bases from V and 5 bases from J; bases unmatched to any gene: 13. CDR3 coding DNA: TGTGCCAGCAGCTTAGACCAGGGCGGGAGTAGCGTACACAATGAGCAGTTCTTC. Translated: CASSLDQGGSSVHNEQFF.

The J gene is TRBJ2-7, the V gene TRBV28; 7 positions match TRBD1. J was trimmed by 3 bases and V by 8 bases; bases with no gene match: 16. The CDR3 runs 16 residues. Per germline, CDR1 MDHEN and CDR2 SYDVKM. The CDR3 DNA reads as TGTGCCAGCGGTTACCACTCGGGGACAGTGGGCTACGAGCAGTACTTC. It codes for CASGYHSGTVGYEQYF. The full variable domain, its missing parts supplied by reference TRBV28 and TRBJ2-7, is DVKVTQSSRYLVKRTGEKVFLECVQDMDHENMFWYRQDPGLGLRLIYFSYDVKMKEKGDIPEGYSVSREKKERFSLILESASTNQTSMYLCASGYHSGTVGYEQYFGPGTRLTVT.

The rearrangement joins TRBV5-1 to TRBJ2-1; 9 bases agree with TRBD2. V dropped 0 bases and J dropped 4; count of bases not matched to a gene: 2. Germline lookup yields CDR1 SGHRS and CDR2 YFSETQ. This CDR3 has 15 amino acids. CDR3 loop: CASSLGSGSYNEQFF. CDR3 DNA: TGCGCCAGCAGCTTGGGTAGCGGGAGTTACAATGAGCAGTTCTTC.

This rearrangement joins TRBV2 to TRBJ2-5; D possibly corresponds to TRBD1 (5 bases). V was pared by 10 bases and J by 9 bases, with 21 bases between. Germline-derived CDR1 and CDR2 are SNHLY and FYNNEI. The CDR3 runs 13 residues. DNA for the CDR3: TGTGCCACCAAGGGTGGGGCCCTGGCGCCCCAGTACTTC. It codes for CATKGGALAPQYF. Complete variable domain (other parts from reference TRBV2 and TRBJ2-5): EPEVTQTPSHQVTQMGQEVILRCVPISNHLYFYWYRQILGQKVEFLVSFYNNEISEKSEIFDDQFSVERPDGSNFTLKIRSTKLEDSAMYFCATKGGALAPQYFGPGTRLLVL.

This chain links TRBV7-9 with TRBJ2-7; 7 positions match TRBD1. Trimming took 5 bases from V and 0 from J; bases not matched to a gene: 4. CDR1 is SEHNR and CDR2 is FQNEAQ in the germline V gene (reference sequence). The CDR3 contains 14 residues. CDR3 nucleotide sequence: TGTGCCAGCAGCGCGGACAGGAGCTCCTACGAGCAGTACTTC. Its protein is CASSADRSSYEQYF.

This clone is a singleton in its sample. The chain is built from TRBV7-9 and TRBJ1-4; D might be TRBD1 (5 bases). This CDR3 is 14 amino acids long. From germline, CDR1 is SEHNR and CDR2 FQNEAQ (reference sequence). V was cut by 8 bases and J by 0 bases, with 10 bases left in between. This chain's CDR3 is CASADRTTNEKLFF. For the CDR3, the DNA is TGTGCCAGCGCCGACAGAACAACTAATGAAAAACTGTTTTTT.

The gene calls are TRBV9 and TRBJ2-3; D is possibly TRBD2 (6 bases). The germline CDR1 and CDR2 sequences are SGDLS and YYNGEE. Trimming removed 2 bases from V and 0 bases from J, with 10 bases in between. The CDR3 has 15 amino acids. The CDR3 here is CASSVVGTSTDTQYF. CDR3 bases: TGTGCCAGCAGCGTGGTCGGGACTAGCACAGATACGCAGTATTTT. Variable domain in full (rest from reference TRBV9 and TRBJ2-3): DSGVTQTPKHLITATGQRVTLRCSPRSGDLSVYWYQQSLDQGLQFLIQYYNGEERAKGNILERFSAQQFPDLHSELNLSSLELGDSALYFCASSVVGTSTDTQYFGPGTRLTVL.

The CDR3 protein is CASSAAGSTDTQYF. CDR3 bases: TGTGCCAGCAGTGCGGCGGGAAGCACAGATACGCAGTATTTT. This chain connects TRBV25-1 to TRBJ2-3, with D possibly matching TRBD2 (6 bases). Germline V CDR1 and CDR2: MGHDK, SYGVNS. V was clipped by 4 bases and J by 0 bases, with 8 bases between them. The CDR3 runs to 14 residues.

This sequence joins TRBV27 and TRBJ1-2; D unresolved. V shed 5 bases and J shed 7 bases, with 20 bases lying between them. This CDR3 region has 15 residues. Germline V gene data show CDR1 as MNHEY and CDR2 as SMNVEV (reference sequence). The CDR3 nucleotides read TGTGCCAGCAGTCCCCATCTGCCGGGGTCGGGTGGCTACACCTTC. It encodes CASSPHLPGSGGYTF.

The DNA of the CDR3 is TGTGCCAGTAGTATACGGGGGGAAACCGGGGAGCTGTTTTTT. Encoded protein: CASSIRGETGELFF. The V call is TRBV19, the J call TRBJ2-2; 7 bases match TRBD2. V lost 2 bases, J lost 5 bases, and 2 bases stayed unmatched. CDR3 length: 14 residues. Germline loops: CDR1 LNHDA, CDR2 SQIVND (reference sequence).

The V call is TRBV30, the J call TRBJ2-5, with 8 nucleotides matching TRBD2. This CDR3 is 14 amino acids long. V trimming: 4 bases; J trimming: 4 bases; junction bases outside the gene matches: 8. CDR1 is GTSNPN and CDR2 is SVGIG in the germline V gene (reference sequence). DNA for the CDR3: TGTGCCTGGACATTGGGACTAGTCACAGAGACCCAGTACTTC. Amino acid sequence: CAWTLGLVTETQYF. The full variable domain, rest sourced from reference TRBV30 and TRBJ2-5, is SQTIHQWPATLVQPVGSPLSLECTVEGTSNPNLYWYRQAAGRGLQLLFYSVGIGQISSEVPQNLSASRPQDRQFILSSKKLLLSDSGFYLCAWTLGLVTETQYFGPGTRLLVL.

The J gene is TRBJ2-7, the V gene TRBV30, with D unresolved. Germline V gene data show CDR1 as GTSNPN and CDR2 as SVGIG (reference sequence). V gave up 0 bases and J gave up 2 bases, with 14 bases separating them. The CDR3 has 15 residues. The CDR3 loop reads CAWSVGSPGPYEQYF. DNA for the CDR3: TGTGCCTGGAGTGTAGGTTCACCTGGGCCCTACGAGCAGTACTTC.

The chain recombines TRBV6-1 with TRBJ2-7; TRBD2 agrees at 11 bases. V trimming: 8 bases; J trimming: 4 bases; junction bases outside the gene matches: 7. Germline loops: CDR1 MNHNS, CDR2 SASEGT. The CDR3 extends over 14 amino acids. CDR3 nucleotides: TGTGCCAGCGTACTAGCGGGAGAGCCGTACGAGCAGTACTTC. Protein: CASVLAGEPYEQYF.

The chain uses TRBV18 and TRBJ1-5; 8 bases map to TRBD1. The V segment lost 6 bases and the J segment 2 bases; nucleotides outside the gene matches: 6. Germline V gives CDR1 KGHSH, CDR2 LQKENI. This CDR3 spans 15 amino acids. The CDR3 protein is CASSSQGAGNQPQHF. The CDR3, as DNA: TGTGCCAGCTCCTCTCAGGGGGCTGGCAATCAGCCCCAGCATTTT.

The V gene is TRBV19, the J gene TRBJ2-4; possible D gene TRBD1, 7 bases. Trimming left V 3 bases short and J 9 bases short, with 21 bases between. CDR3 length: 16 residues. Germline V CDR1 and CDR2: LNHDA, SQIVND (reference sequence). CDR3 sequence (DNA): TGTGCCAGTAGTATCCCAGGGGGTCGGGGGAGAGGCATTCAGTACTTC. This sequence encodes CASSIPGGRGRGIQYF.

By sample share, this clone is medium-sized. The chain combines TRBV19 with TRBJ1-4; tentatively, D is TRBD1 (6 bases). The germline V gene encodes CDR1 LNHDA and CDR2 SQIVND (reference sequence). The V end was cut by 3 bases, the J end by 2 bases, with 10 bases between. This CDR3 has 15 amino acids. The CDR3 DNA sequence: TGTGCCAGTAGTATTGGGGGGGCGACTAATGAAAAACTGTTTTTT. It translates to CASSIGGATNEKLFF. The whole variable domain, remainder taken from reference TRBV19 and TRBJ1-4, is DGGITQSPKYLFRKEGQNVTLSCEQNLNHDAMYWYRQDPGQGLRLIYYSQIVNDFQKGDIAEGYSVSREKKESFPLTVTSAQKNPTAFYLCASSIGGATNEKLFFGSGTQLSVL.

The rearrangement uses TRBV29-1 and TRBJ1-2; no clear D gene. The CDR3 covers 12 residues. V was clipped by 6 bases and J by 0 bases, with 8 bases between them. Germline CDR1 and CDR2: SQVTM and ANQGSEA. CDR3 loop: CSVSGSNYGYTF. CDR3 nucleotides: TGCAGCGTAAGCGGTTCTAACTATGGCTACACCTTC.